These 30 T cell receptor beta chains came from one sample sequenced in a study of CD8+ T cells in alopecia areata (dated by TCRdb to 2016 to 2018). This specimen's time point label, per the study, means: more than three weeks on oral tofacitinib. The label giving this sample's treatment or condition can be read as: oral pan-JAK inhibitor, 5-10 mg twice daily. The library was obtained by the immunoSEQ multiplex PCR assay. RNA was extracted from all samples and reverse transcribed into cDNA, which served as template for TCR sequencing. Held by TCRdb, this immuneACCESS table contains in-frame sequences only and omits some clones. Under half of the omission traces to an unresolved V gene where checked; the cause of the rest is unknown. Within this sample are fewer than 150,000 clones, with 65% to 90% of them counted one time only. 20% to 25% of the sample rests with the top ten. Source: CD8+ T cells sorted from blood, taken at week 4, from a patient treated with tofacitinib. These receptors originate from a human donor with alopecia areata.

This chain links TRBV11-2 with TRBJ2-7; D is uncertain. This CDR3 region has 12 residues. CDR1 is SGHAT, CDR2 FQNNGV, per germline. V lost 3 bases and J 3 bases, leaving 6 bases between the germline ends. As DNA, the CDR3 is TGTGCCAGCAGCTTGGACGACTACGAGCAGTACTTC. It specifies CASSLDDYEQYF.

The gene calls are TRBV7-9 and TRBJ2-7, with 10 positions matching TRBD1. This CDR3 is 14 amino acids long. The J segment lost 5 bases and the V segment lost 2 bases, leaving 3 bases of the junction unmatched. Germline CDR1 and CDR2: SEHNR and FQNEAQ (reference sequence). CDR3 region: CASSLQTGGNEQYF. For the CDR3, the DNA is TGTGCCAGCAGCTTACAGACAGGGGGCAACGAGCAGTACTTC.

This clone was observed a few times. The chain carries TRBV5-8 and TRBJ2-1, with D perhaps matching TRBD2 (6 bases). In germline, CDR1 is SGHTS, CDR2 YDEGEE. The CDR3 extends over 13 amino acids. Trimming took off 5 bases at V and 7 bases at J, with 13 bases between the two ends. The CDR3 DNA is TGTGCCAGCAGACTCGGAGGGGCGAATGAGCAGTTCTTC. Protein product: CASRLGGANEQFF.

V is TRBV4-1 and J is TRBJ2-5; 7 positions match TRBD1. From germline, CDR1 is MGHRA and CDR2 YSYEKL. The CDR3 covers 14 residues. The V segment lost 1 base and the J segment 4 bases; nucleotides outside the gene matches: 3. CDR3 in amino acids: CASSQAGGTETQYF. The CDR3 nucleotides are TGCGCCAGCAGCCAAGCAGGGGGAACAGAGACCCAGTACTTC.

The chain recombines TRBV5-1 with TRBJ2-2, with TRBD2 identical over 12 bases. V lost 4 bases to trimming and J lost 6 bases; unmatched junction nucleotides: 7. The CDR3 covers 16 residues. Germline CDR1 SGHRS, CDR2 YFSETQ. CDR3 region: CASSLRTSGEAGELFF. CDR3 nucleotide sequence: TGCGCCAGCAGCCTGAGGACTAGCGGGGAGGCCGGGGAGCTGTTTTTT.

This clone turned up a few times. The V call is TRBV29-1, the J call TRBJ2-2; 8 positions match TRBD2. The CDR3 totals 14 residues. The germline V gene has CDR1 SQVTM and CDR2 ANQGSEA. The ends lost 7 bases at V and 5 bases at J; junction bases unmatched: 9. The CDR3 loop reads CSAGGRSPTGELFF. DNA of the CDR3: TGCAGCGCCGGCGGGAGGTCACCTACCGGGGAGCTGTTTTTT.

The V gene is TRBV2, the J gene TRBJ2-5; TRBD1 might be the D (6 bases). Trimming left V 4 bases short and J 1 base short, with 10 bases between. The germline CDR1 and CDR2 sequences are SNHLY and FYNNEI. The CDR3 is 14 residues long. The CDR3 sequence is CASSVGAVQETQYF. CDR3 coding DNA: TGTGCCAGCAGTGTGGGGGCAGTCCAAGAGACCCAGTACTTC.

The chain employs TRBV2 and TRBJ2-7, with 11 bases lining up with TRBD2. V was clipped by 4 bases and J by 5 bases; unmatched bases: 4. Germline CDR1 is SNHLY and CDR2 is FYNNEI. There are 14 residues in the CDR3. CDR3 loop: CASSGTSGRDEQYF. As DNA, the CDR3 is TGTGCCAGCAGTGGGACTAGCGGGCGCGACGAGCAGTACTTC. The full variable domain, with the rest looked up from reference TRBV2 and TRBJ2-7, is EPEVTQTPSHQVTQMGQEVILRCVPISNHLYFYWYRQILGQKVEFLVSFYNNEISEKSEIFDDQFSVERPDGSNFTLKIRSTKLEDSAMYFCASSGTSGRDEQYFGPGTRLTVT.

The CDR3 protein is CAWNQGTSGNQETQYF. Written as DNA, the CDR3 is TGTGCCTGGAACCAAGGGACTAGCGGAAACCAAGAGACCCAGTACTTC. This chain joins TRBV30 and TRBJ2-5, with 11 bases matching TRBD2. The CDR3 loop spans 16 amino acids. Trimming cost V 4 bases and J 0 bases; bases outside gene matches: 7. In germline, CDR1 is GTSNPN, CDR2 SVGIG (reference sequence).

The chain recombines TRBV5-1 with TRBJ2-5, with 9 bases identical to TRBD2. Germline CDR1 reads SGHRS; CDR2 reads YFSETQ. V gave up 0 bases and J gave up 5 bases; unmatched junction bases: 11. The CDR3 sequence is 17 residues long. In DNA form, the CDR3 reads TGCGCCAGCAGCTTGGCCGGGCTAGCGGGGCCTCGGGAGACCCAGTACTTC. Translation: CASSLAGLAGPRETQYF.

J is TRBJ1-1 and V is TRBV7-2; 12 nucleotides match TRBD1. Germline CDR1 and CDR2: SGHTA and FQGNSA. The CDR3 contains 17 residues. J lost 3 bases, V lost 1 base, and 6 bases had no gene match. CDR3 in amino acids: CASSLVTGQGAYTEAFF. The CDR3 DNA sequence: TGTGCCAGCAGCTTAGTGACGGGACAGGGGGCCTACACTGAAGCTTTCTTT.

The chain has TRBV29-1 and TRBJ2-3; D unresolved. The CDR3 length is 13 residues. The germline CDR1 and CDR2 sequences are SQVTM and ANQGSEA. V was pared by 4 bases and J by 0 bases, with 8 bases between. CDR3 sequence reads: CSVAWASTDTQYF. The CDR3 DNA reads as TGCAGCGTTGCTTGGGCTAGCACAGATACGCAGTATTTT.

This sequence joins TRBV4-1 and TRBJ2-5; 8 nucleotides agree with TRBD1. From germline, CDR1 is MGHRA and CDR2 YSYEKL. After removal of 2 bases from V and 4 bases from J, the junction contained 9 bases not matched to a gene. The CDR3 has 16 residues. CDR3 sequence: CASSQLIGQGGETQYF. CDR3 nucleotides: TGCGCCAGCAGCCAACTCATCGGACAGGGCGGAGAGACCCAGTACTTC.

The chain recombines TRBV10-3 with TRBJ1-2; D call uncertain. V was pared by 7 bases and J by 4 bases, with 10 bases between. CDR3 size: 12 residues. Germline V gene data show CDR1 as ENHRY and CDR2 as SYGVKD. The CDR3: CAIKASSYGYTF. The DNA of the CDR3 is TGTGCCATCAAGGCATCATCCTATGGCTACACCTTC.

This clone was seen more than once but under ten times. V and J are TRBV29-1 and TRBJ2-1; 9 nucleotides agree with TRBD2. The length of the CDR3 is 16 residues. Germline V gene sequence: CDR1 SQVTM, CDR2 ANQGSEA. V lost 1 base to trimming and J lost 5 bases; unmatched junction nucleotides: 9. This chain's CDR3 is CSVEGASGEGHNEQFF. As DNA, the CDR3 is TGCAGCGTTGAAGGGGCTAGCGGGGAAGGCCACAATGAGCAGTTCTTC.

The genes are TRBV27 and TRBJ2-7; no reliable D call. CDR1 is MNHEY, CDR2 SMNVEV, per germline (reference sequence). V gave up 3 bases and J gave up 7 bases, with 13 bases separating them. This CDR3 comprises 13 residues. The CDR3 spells CASSFEALGEQYF. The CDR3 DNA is TGTGCCAGCAGTTTCGAGGCCCTGGGGGAGCAGTACTTC.

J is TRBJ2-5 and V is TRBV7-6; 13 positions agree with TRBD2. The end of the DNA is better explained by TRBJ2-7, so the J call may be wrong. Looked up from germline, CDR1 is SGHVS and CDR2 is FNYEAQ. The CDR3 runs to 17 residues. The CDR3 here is CASSLEGGLAGNYEQYF. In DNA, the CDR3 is TGTGCCAGCAGCTTAGAGGGGGGACTAGCGGGGAACTACGAGCAGTACTTC.

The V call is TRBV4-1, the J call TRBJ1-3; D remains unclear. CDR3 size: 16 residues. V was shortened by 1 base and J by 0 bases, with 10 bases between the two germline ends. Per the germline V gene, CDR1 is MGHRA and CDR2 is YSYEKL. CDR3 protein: CASSQAGRISGNTIYF. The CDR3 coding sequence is TGCGCCAGCAGCCAAGCTGGGAGGATCTCTGGAAACACCATATATTTT.

DNA of the CDR3: TGTGCCAGCAGCCAAGATATCAGGGGGCGAAATAAGAGGGAGACCCAGTACTTC. Translated: CASSQDIRGRNKRETQYF. J is TRBJ2-5 and V is TRBV14; TRBD1 aligns across 8 bases. V gave up 0 bases and J gave up 5 bases; unmatched junction bases: 14. Germline V gene lookup returns CDR1 SGHDN and CDR2 FVKESK. CDR3 length: 18 residues.

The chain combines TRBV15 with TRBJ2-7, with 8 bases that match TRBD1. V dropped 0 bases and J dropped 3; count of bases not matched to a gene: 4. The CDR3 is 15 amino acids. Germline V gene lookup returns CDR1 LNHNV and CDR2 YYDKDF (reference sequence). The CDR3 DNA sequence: TGTGCCACCAGCAGAGATATTGGGACAGGCTACGAGCAGTACTTC. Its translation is CATSRDIGTGYEQYF.

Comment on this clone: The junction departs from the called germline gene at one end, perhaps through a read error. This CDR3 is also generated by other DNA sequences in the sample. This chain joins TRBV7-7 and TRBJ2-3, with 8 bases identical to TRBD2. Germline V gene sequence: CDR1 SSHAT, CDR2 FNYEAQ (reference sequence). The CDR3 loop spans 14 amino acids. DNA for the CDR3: TGTGCTAGCAGCCCTAGCGGGTCCACAGATACGCAGTATTTT. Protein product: CASSPSGSTDTQYF.

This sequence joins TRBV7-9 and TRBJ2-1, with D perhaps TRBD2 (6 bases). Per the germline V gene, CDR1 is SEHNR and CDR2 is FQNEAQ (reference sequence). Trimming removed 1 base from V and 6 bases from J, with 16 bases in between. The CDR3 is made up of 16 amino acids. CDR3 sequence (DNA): TGTGCCAGCAGCTTAGTAGGGCCCCGGAGGGGCAATGAGCAGTTCTTC. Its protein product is CASSLVGPRRGNEQFF.

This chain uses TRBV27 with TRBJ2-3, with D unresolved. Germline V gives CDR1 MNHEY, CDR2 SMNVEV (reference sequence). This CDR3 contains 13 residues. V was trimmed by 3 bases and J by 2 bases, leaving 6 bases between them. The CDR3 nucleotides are TGTGCCAGCAGTTTGTCCTACACAGATACGCAGTATTTT. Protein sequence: CASSLSYTDTQYF.

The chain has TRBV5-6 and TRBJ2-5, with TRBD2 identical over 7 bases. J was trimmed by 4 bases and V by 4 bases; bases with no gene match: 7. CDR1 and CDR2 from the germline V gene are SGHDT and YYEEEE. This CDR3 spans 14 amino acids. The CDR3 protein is CASSPYGEGETQYF. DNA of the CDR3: TGTGCCAGCAGCCCCTACGGGGAGGGAGAGACCCAGTACTTC.

CDR3 loop: CASSNRGGKSSYNEQFF. The CDR3 DNA reads TGTGCCAGCAGCAACAGAGGGGGCAAAAGCTCCTACAATGAGCAGTTCTTC. The chain links TRBV7-6 to TRBJ2-1, with 7 nucleotides matching TRBD1. Trimming at V came to 5 bases and at J to 0 bases, leaving 10 bases not matched to a gene. The CDR3 loop spans 17 amino acids. Germline-derived CDR1 and CDR2 are SGHVS and FNYEAQ.

The CDR3 spells CAWGRDSNVYEQYF. CDR3 nucleotides: TGTGCCTGGGGCCGGGACAGCAATGTCTACGAGCAGTACTTC. The genes are TRBV30 and TRBJ2-5, with TRBD1 identical over 7 bases. The J call could be wrong; TRBJ2-7 is a better fit for the DNA end. Germline V gene data show CDR1 as GTSNPN and CDR2 as SVGIG (reference sequence). The CDR3 totals 14 residues.

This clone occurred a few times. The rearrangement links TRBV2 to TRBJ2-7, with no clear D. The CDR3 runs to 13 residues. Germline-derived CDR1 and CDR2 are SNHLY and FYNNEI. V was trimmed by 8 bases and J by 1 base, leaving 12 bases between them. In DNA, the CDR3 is TGTGCCAGCGATTCATCAGCGTCCTACGAGCAGTACTTC. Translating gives CASDSSASYEQYF.

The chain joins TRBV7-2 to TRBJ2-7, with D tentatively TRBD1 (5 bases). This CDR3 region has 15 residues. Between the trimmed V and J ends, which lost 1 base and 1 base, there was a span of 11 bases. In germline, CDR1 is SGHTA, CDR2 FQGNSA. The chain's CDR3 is CASSLVTQGSYEQYF. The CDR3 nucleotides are TGTGCCAGCAGCTTAGTCACCCAGGGATCCTACGAGCAGTACTTC. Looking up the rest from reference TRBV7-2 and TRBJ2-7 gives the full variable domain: GAGVSQSPSNKVTEKGKDVELRCDPISGHTALYWYRQSLGQGLEFLIYFQGNSAPDKSGLPSDRFSAERTGGSVSTLTIQRTQQEDSAVYLCASSLVTQGSYEQYFGPGTRLTVT.

This CDR3 reads CAGGREAEYGYTF. CDR3 in DNA: TGTGCCGGGGGGAGAGAGGCTGAATATGGCTACACCTTC. This chain connects TRBV6-6 to TRBJ1-2, with D tentatively TRBD1 (5 bases). Trimming took off 11 bases at V and 5 bases at J, with 18 bases between the two ends. The V gene's germline CDR1 is MNHNY and CDR2 SVGAGI (reference sequence). The CDR3 length is 13 residues.

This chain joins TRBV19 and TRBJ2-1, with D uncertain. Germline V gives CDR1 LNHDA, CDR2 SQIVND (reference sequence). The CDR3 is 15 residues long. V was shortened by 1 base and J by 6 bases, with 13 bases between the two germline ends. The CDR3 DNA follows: TGTGCCAGTAGTATAGGGGATGTCCGAAGCAATGAGCAGTTCTTC. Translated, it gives CASSIGDVRSNEQFF. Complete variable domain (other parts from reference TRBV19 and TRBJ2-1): DGGITQSPKYLFRKEGQNVTLSCEQNLNHDAMYWYRQDPGQGLRLIYYSQIVNDFQKGDIAEGYSVSREKKESFPLTVTSAQKNPTAFYLCASSIGDVRSNEQFFGPGTRLTVL.